This T cell receptor beta chain was profiled in a study of blood T cells in healthy people across ages. The V gene's germline CDR1 is SGHKS and CDR2 YYEKEE (reference sequence). The CDR3 loop spans 15 amino acids. Trimming took off 4 bases at V and 2 bases at J, with 15 bases between the two ends. In its sample, this clonotype was seen a few times. A sample-barcoded 5' primer and a J-beta primer mix were used in a second PCR of about 7 to 11 cycles. TCRdb used MiXCR to reprocess the 5' RACE reads, holding one entry per CDR3 protein. Here the sample spans more than 650,000 distinct CDR3 sequences, approximately 24% being singletons. These records were also assigned to another study, of T cells of mothers and their children.

The V gene is TRBV5-5, the J gene TRBJ1-2; TRBD1 might be the D (6 bases). Sequenced: blood. The receptor's source is a boy between 10 and 17 years old in good health. CDR3 in DNA: TGTGCCAGCAGCCCGGCCCTCGGACAGAACTATGGCTACACCTTC. Its translation is CASSPALGQNYGYTF.